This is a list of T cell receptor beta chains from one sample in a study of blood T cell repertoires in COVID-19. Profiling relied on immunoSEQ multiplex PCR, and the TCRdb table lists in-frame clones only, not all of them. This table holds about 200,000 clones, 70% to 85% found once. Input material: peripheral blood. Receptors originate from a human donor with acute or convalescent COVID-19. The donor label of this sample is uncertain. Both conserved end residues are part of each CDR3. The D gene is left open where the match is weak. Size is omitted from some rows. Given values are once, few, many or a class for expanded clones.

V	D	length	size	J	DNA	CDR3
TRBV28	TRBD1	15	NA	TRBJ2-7	TGTGCCAGCACCCCCGCAGGGGGCTCGTCCTACGAGCAGTACTTC	CASTPAGGSSYEQYF
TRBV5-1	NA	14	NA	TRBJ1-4	TGCGCCAGCAGCAATCGAGTGGGAGGAGAAAAACTGTTTTTT	CASSNRVGGEKLFF
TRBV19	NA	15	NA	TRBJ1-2	TGTGCCAGTAGTACTTCCAGGGATTCTAACTATGGCTACACCTTC	CASSTSRDSNYGYTF
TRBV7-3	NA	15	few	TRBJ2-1	TGTGCCAGCAGCTTAACTTCGACTAGTCGCAATGAGCAGTTCTTC	CASSLTSTSRNEQFF
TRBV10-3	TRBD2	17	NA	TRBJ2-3	TGTGCCATCAGTCTGGGACTAGCGAGCACAGGGACAGATACGCAGTATTTT	CAISLGLASTGTDTQYF
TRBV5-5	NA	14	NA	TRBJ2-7	TGTGCCAGCAGCTTGGAGGCAGGTTCCTACGAGCAGTACTTC	CASSLEAGSYEQYF
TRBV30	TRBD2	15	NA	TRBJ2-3	TGTGCCTGGAGTGTGGGACTAGTCTCCACAGATACGCAGTATTTT	CAWSVGLVSTDTQYF
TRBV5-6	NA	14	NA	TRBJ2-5	TGTGCCAGCAGCTTGATGAGCCGGGGGGAGACCCAGTACTTC	CASSLMSRGETQYF
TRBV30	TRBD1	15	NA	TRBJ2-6	TGTGCCTGGAGTTTAAGGGGGCCGGGGGCCAACGTCCTGACTTTC	CAWSLRGPGANVLTF
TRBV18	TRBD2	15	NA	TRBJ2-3	TGTGCCAGCTCACCACCCCTAGCGGGATCAGATACGCAGTATTTT	CASSPPLAGSDTQYF
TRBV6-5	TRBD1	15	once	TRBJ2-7	TGTGCCAGCAGTTCCCGGGACAGGGATATCCACGAGCAGTACTTC	CASSSRDRDIHEQYF
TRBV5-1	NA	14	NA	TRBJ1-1	TGCGCCAGCAGACCGTCACAGGCGAACACTGAAGCTTTCTTT	CASRPSQANTEAFF
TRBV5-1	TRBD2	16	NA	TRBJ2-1	TGCGCCAGCAGCCCCCCGGGACTAGCGGGAGTCCATGAGCAGTTCTTC	CASSPPGLAGVHEQFF
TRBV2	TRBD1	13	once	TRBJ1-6	TGTGCCAGCGTACAGGGGGGGACTTCACCCCTCCACTTT	CASVQGGTSPLHF
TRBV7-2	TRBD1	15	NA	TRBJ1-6	TGTGCCAGCAGCCCCTGGACAGGGCAGAATTCACCCCTCCACTTT	CASSPWTGQNSPLHF
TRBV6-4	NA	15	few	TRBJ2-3	TGTGCCAGCAGTGACGTAGCGTCTAGCACAGATACGCAGTATTTT	CASSDVASSTDTQYF
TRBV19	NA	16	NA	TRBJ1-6	TGTGCCAGTGGATCCCCCCCGGCGGCGATTAATTCACCCCTCCACTTT	CASGSPPAAINSPLHF
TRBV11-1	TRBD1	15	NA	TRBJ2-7	TGTGCCAGCAGACTAGGGGGCGCATCGGATTACGAGCAGTACTTC	CASRLGGASDYEQYF
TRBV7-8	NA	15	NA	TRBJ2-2	TGTGCCAGCAGCCCGCTGAGCCCCAACACCGGGGAGCTGTTTTTT	CASSPLSPNTGELFF
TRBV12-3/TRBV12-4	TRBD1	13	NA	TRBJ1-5	TGTGCCACCGGGGACAGGGTCAATCAGCCCCAGCATTTT	CATGDRVNQPQHF
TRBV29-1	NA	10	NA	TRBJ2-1	TGCAGCGTTGCGAGGATTGAGCAGTTCTTC	CSVARIEQFF
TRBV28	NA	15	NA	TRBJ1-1	TGTGCCAGCAGACCTACTATCCGGGGAGGCACTGAAGCTTTCTTT	CASRPTIRGGTEAFF
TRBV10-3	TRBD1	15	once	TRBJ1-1	TGTGCCATCAGGCCGGGACAGGGGGCAGGGACTGAAGCTTTCTTT	CAIRPGQGAGTEAFF
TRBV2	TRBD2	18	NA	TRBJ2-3	TGTGCCAGCAGTAAGAGGGGGACTAGCGGAACTAGCACAGATACGCAGTATTTT	CASSKRGTSGTSTDTQYF
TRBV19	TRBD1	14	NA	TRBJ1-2	TGTGCCAGTAGTGCGGGACAGGGGCGATATGGCTACACCTTC	CASSAGQGRYGYTF
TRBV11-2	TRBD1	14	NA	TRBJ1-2	TGTGCCAGCAGCTCGGACAGGGGGCAGCATGGCTACACCTTC	CASSSDRGQHGYTF
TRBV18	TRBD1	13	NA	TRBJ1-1	TGTGCCAGCTCACCAGGGACAGGGGTTGGCGCTTTCTTT	CASSPGTGVGAFF
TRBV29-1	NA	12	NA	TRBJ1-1	TGCAGGGCGGGATCCTCAGGTCTAGAAGCTTTCTTT	CRAGSSGLEAFF
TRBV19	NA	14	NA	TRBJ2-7	TGTGCCAGTAGCCCGTTGGGAGTATCCTACGAGCAGTACTTC	CASSPLGVSYEQYF
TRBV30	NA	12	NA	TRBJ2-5	TGTGCCTGGATGGGAGGATATGAGACCCAGTACTTC	CAWMGGYETQYF
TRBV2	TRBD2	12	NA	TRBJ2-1	TGTGCCAGCAGGGGGGGGGTAAATGAGCAGTTCTTC	CASRGGVNEQFF
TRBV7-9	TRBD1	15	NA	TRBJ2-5	TGTGCCAGCAGCGGAGGACAGGGGGCCTTGGAGACCCAGTACTTC	CASSGGQGALETQYF
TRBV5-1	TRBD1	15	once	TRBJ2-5	TGCGCCAGCGTCTCCTCGGGACAGGGAGGAGAGACCCAGTACTTC	CASVSSGQGGETQYF
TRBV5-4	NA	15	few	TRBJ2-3	TGTGCCAGCAGCTTAAGTGGAGGAAGCACAGATACGCAGTATTTT	CASSLSGGSTDTQYF
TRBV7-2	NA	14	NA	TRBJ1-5	TGTGCCAGCGCTCTGGGGCAGGGGTATCAGCCCCAGCATTTT	CASALGQGYQPQHF
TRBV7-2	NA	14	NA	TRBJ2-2	TGTGCCAGCAGGGTTGGGGCGGGAACCGGGGAGCTGTTTTTT	CASRVGAGTGELFF
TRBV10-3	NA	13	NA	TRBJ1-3	TGTGCCATCAGAGGAGAGGGTGGAAACACCATATATTTT	CAIRGEGGNTIYF
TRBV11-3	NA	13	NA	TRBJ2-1	TGTGCCAGCAGCATCGGGACATACAATGAGCAGTTCTTC	CASSIGTYNEQFF
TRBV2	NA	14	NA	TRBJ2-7	TGTGCCACAAAGATGGAGATGCCCTCCTACGAGCAGTACTTC	CATKMEMPSYEQYF
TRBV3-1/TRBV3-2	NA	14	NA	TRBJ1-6	TGTGCCAGCAGCCCCAGGGCAGGAAATTCACCCCTCCACTTT	CASSPRAGNSPLHF
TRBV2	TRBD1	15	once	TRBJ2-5	TGTGCCAGCAATAGGGACAGGAATTACCAAGAGACCCAGTACTTC	CASNRDRNYQETQYF
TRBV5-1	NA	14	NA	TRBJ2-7	TGCGCCAGCAGCTTGGAACGGGGTTTTTACGAGCAGTACTTC	CASSLERGFYEQYF
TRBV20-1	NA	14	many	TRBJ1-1	TGCAGTGCTAGTTCAGGGGCAATGAACACTGAAGCTTTCTTT	CSASSGAMNTEAFF
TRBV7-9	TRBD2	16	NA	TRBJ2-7	TGTGCCAGCAGCTTATCTAGCGGGAGGCGGACCTACGAGCAGTACTTC	CASSLSSGRRTYEQYF
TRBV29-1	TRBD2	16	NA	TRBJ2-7	TGCAGCGCCAAAGAAGCTTTAGCGGGGAGCTCCTACGAGCAGTACTTC	CSAKEALAGSSYEQYF